This passage covers 6 T cell receptor beta chains from one sample sequenced in a study of Ad26.COV2.S vaccination and SARS-CoV-2 variants. Sequencing used immunoSEQ multiplex PCR; TCRdb keeps in-frame clones, though not all of them. This table has about 440,000 clones, 90% appearing once. The sample's treatment: around 19 received Ad26.COV2.S at low or high dose, single or two shots; 5 received placebo; per-sample allocation not given. Collection of the samples took place on day 63 after the first injection of vaccine or placebo. This specimen consisted of peripheral blood, obtained in a trial of Ad26.COV2.S vaccine versus placebo. Source of these receptors: a person aged 18 to 65 who received the Ad26.COV2.S COVID-19 vaccine or a placebo.

The chain links TRBV7-9 to TRBJ2-7; 7 bases fit TRBD2. This CDR3 region has 17 residues. V shed 5 bases, J shed 0 bases, and the junction held 13 bases outside the gene matches. Germline CDR1 reads SEHNR; CDR2 reads FQNEAQ (reference sequence). The CDR3 nucleotides read TGTGCCAGCAGCGGCGGGGGTATAGGGTCAAGCTCCTACGAGCAGTACTTC. This sequence encodes CASSGGGIGSSSYEQYF.

This clone was detected once. The V and J genes are TRBV27 and TRBJ2-1, with unresolved D. The CDR3 runs 13 residues. Trimming left V 5 bases short and J 1 base short, with 6 bases between. Germline-derived CDR1 and CDR2 are MNHEY and SMNVEV (reference sequence). CDR3 nucleotides: TGTGCCAGCAGTCAGAGATCCTACAATGAGCAGTTCTTC. This codes for CASSQRSYNEQFF.

V and J are TRBV2 and TRBJ2-1; D may correspond to TRBD1 or TRBD2 (6 bases each). The ends were cut back, 6 bases at V and 5 bases at J, with 8 bases in the middle. Germline V gives CDR1 SNHLY, CDR2 FYNNEI. The CDR3 sequence is 12 residues long. The CDR3, as DNA: TGTGCCAGCAGGGAGGGGGACAATGAGCAGTTCTTC. Its translation is CASREGDNEQFF.

The chain carries TRBV11-3 and TRBJ2-1; D unresolved. The germline V and J ends were trimmed by 1 base and 3 bases, with 16 bases remaining between them. This CDR3 spans 17 amino acids. Looked up from germline, CDR1 is SGHNT and CDR2 is YENEEA. CDR3 in DNA: TGTGCCAGCAGCTTAGGAGGCTCGAGCGCTGGCTACAATGAGCAGTTCTTC. This encodes CASSLGGSSAGYNEQFF.

The chain joins TRBV6-5 to TRBJ1-5, with D tentatively TRBD1 (6 bases). Germline V gives CDR1 MNHEY, CDR2 SVGAGI. Trimming pared 7 bases from V and 3 bases from J, leaving 16 bases between. The CDR3 runs to 15 residues. CDR3 DNA: TGTGCCAGCAACCTTGGACAGCTTTACAATCAGCCCCAGCATTTT. It specifies CASNLGQLYNQPQHF.

This clone was observed once. This rearrangement joins TRBV7-2 to TRBJ2-2; 13 bases align to TRBD2. Germline CDR1 SGHTA, CDR2 FQGNSA. V shed 5 bases, J shed 7 bases, and the junction held 10 bases outside the gene matches. This CDR3 has 17 amino acids. CDR3 in amino acids: CASSAGLAGVAGGELFF. In nucleotides, the CDR3 is TGTGCCAGCAGCGCAGGACTAGCGGGAGTCGCTGGCGGGGAGCTGTTTTTT.